The subject of this entry is one T cell receptor beta chain. Antigen specificity is unknown. These data originate in a study of shared clonotypes between healthy human individuals. Genomic DNA belonging to each subset was distributed in equal measure over several immunoSEQ plates. Some clones are missing from TCRdb's copy, which holds only in-frame ones; the method was immunoSEQ multiplex PCR. Of some 740,000 clones in the sample, 90% to 95% were seen once. Terminally differentiated effector memory CD45RA+ cells were excluded by CCR7 positive selection of CD45RO-negative cells. Germline values: CDR1 MNHEY, CDR2 SMNVEV (reference sequence). V lost 5 bases to trimming and J lost 2 bases, with 6 bases between them. This CDR3 has 13 amino acids. Findings of the study overall: The diversity represented, both genetic and in exposure history, was limited by few donors. Naive CD4 clonotypes were shared across several donors at roughly 5.5%.

The chain combines TRBV27 with TRBJ1-4; D gene ambiguous. This clonotype was sampled from a man in his thirties or forties in good health. Sequencing was done on a sample of naive CD8+ T cells sorted from blood. CDR3 sequence: CASSPTTNEKLFF. CDR3 bases: TGTGCCAGCAGTCCCACCACTAATGAAAAACTGTTTTTT. The full variable domain, completed using reference TRBV27 and TRBJ1-4, is EAQVTQNPRYLITVTGKKLTVTCSQNMNHEYMSWYRQDPGLGLRQIYYSMNVEVTDKGDVPEGYKVSRKEKRNFPLILESPSPNQTSLYFCASSPTTNEKLFFGSGTQLSVL.